This T cell receptor (beta chain) emerged from a study of response to subunit inactivated influenza vaccine. In germline, CDR1 is SGHRS, CDR2 YFSETQ. The CDR3 totals 17 residues. Trimming took 1 base from V and 7 from J, leaving 21 bases between them. This clonotype has a handful of counts. TCRdb used MiXCR to reprocess the RT-PCR reads, holding one entry per CDR3 protein. This table has around 570,000 distinct CDR3 sequences, 10% to 12% appearing once. The sample was also linked to a second study, of T cells expressing NK-cell markers. That source reports: TCR beta cDNA was generated via 5'RACE template switching incorporating UMIs. Underlying the TCR beta repertoires were sorted CD3+CD56+NKG2C+, CD3+CD56+NKG2C- and CD3+CD56-NKG2C+ T cells. One of eight sequenced donors was HCMV-seronegative; the other seven were seropositive. In several experiments, sorting was restricted to alpha-beta TCR T cells by an anti-gamma-delta TCR antibody. In a handful of donors, dominant CD3+CD56+NKG2C+ clones formed about 1.0-8% of CD8+ cells.

The chain links TRBV5-1 to TRBJ2-1, with D possibly being TRBD2 (5 bases). The source material was PBMCs from blood, sampled on the day of vaccination. This sequence was found in a middle-aged man who received an inactivated influenza vaccine. The CDR3 sequence is CASSLISRPGRGNEQFF. As DNA, the CDR3 is TGCGCCAGCAGCTTGATATCGCGTCCAGGAAGAGGGAATGAGCAGTTCTTC.